This T cell receptor beta chain appears in the sequencing data of a study of TIL therapy for anti-PD-1-resistant metastatic lung cancer. Study-level information: A few tumors were EGFR-mutant and two were ALK-rearranged.

This was the immunoSEQ v3 assay. Each library reached roughly 2 million read pairs, or roughly 5-6.5 million at deep level. The assay was immunoSEQ multiplex PCR, and TCRdb's table has in-frame clones only and misses some. The data contain more than 15,000 clones, over 60% of them singletons. The time point here: pre-treatment sample, taken before nivolumab and TIL therapy. Adults with stage 4 NSCLC were enrolled in a phase I trial. From germline, CDR1 is LGHDT and CDR2 YNNKEL (reference sequence). The V gene lost 0 bases and the J gene lost 8 bases, with 11 bases spanning the gap. CDR3 size: 15 residues.

The clonotype comes from a person aged 25-80 years with non-small cell lung cancer. The chain recombines TRBV3-1 (or the pseudogene TRBV3-2) with TRBJ1-6; D call uncertain. The starting material was blood, obtained at baseline. This CDR3 reads CASSQDRSHHSPLHF. DNA for the CDR3: TGTGCCAGCAGCCAAGATCGGTCCCATCATTCACCCCTCCACTTT.